The 11 T cell receptor beta chains below all came from one sample that was sequenced in a study of T cell responses to AZD1222 COVID-19 vaccine. Sequenced by immunoSEQ multiplex PCR; TCRdb stores in-frame clones only, minus some. Seen here are about 66,000 clones, over 80% observed once, and the top ten hold 6.3%. The starting material was peripheral blood, obtained 28 days after the second dose of the MenACWY control vaccine. The receptor set was obtained from an adult who received the MenACWY meningococcal vaccine as a control.

The rearrangement uses TRBV19 and TRBJ1-1; 9 positions match TRBD1. The germline V gene has CDR1 LNHDA and CDR2 SQIVND (reference sequence). J lost 6 bases, V lost 5 bases, and 16 bases had no gene match. This CDR3 region has 17 residues. Here the CDR3 reads CASSQTGGIWSVAEAFF. CDR3 DNA sequence: TGTGCCAGTAGTCAGACAGGGGGTATTTGGTCGGTAGCTGAAGCTTTCTTT.

The V call is TRBV27, the J call TRBJ1-5; D is undetermined. CDR3 length: 12 residues. Trimming left V 6 bases short and J 6 bases short, with 9 bases between. Germline V gives CDR1 MNHEY, CDR2 SMNVEV (reference sequence). The CDR3, as DNA: TGTGCCAGCAGCTACAGAGGTCAGCCCCAGCATTTT. Residues: CASSYRGQPQHF.

The gene calls are TRBV7-2 and TRBJ2-3; 12 bases line up with TRBD2. The V segment lost 5 bases and the J segment 3 bases; nucleotides outside the gene matches: 3. Per the germline V gene, CDR1 is SGHTA and CDR2 is FQGNSA. The CDR3 sequence is 15 residues long. Written as DNA, the CDR3 is TGTGCCAGCAGCCCGACTAGCGGGAGAACAGATACGCAGTATTTT. Protein sequence: CASSPTSGRTDTQYF. The variable domain in full, completed from reference TRBV7-2 and TRBJ2-3, reads GAGVSQSPSNKVTEKGKDVELRCDPISGHTALYWYRQSLGQGLEFLIYFQGNSAPDKSGLPSDRFSAERTGGSVSTLTIQRTQQEDSAVYLCASSPTSGRTDTQYFGPGTRLTVL.

This chain connects TRBV9 to TRBJ2-3; perhaps TRBD1 as D (7 bases). This CDR3 region has 16 residues. V gave up 4 bases and J gave up 1 base, with 16 bases separating them. From germline, CDR1 is SGDLS and CDR2 YYNGEE. CDR3 coding DNA: TGTGCCAGCAGCCCCCAAGGGGGCGGGGGCACAGATACGCAGTATTTT. Translation gives CASSPQGGGGTDTQYF.

In DNA form, the CDR3 reads TGTGCCAGCAATCAACCGGGACTTACGAACACCGGGGAGCTGTTTTTT. It yields the protein CASNQPGLTNTGELFF. The chain recombines TRBV28 with TRBJ2-2, with D perhaps TRBD2 (6 bases). The germline CDR1 and CDR2 sequences are MDHEN and SYDVKM. The V gene lost 7 bases and the J gene lost 0 bases, with 15 bases spanning the gap. The length of the CDR3 is 16 residues.

CDR3 coding DNA: TGTGCCACCGGAGCGGGACTGGGGATGGACGGGGAGCTGTTTTTT. It yields the protein CATGAGLGMDGELFF. The chain employs TRBV3-1 (or the pseudogene TRBV3-2) and TRBJ2-2; 7 bases agree with TRBD2. CDR3 size: 15 residues. Looked up from germline, CDR1 is LGHDT and CDR2 is YNNKEL (reference sequence). The junction had 15 bases not matched to a gene; V was cut back by 10 bases and J by 7 bases.

The chain combines TRBV29-1 with TRBJ2-2; 13 bases match TRBD2. This CDR3 has 15 amino acids. Germline V CDR1 and CDR2: SQVTM, ANQGSEA. J gave up 0 bases and V 7 bases, and 2 bases lay outside the gene matches. The CDR3 here is CSAGLAGPNTGELFF. The CDR3 DNA follows: TGCAGCGCGGGACTAGCGGGGCCGAACACCGGGGAGCTGTTTTTT.

This clone was recorded a few times. V is TRBV6-4 and J is TRBJ2-2; D unresolved. Germline V gene sequence: CDR1 MRHNA, CDR2 SNTAGT. Deletions cut 2 bases from V and 1 base from J, with 5 bases between. The CDR3 is made up of 14 amino acids. The DNA for the CDR3 is TGTGCCAGCAGTGACGTGGGGAACACCGGGGAGCTGTTTTTT. This codes for CASSDVGNTGELFF.

The chain employs TRBV5-1 and TRBJ1-5; 9 nucleotides agree with TRBD1. The germline CDR1 and CDR2 sequences are SGHRS and YFSETQ. Germline trimming cut 4 bases from V and 4 bases from J; bases unmatched to any gene: 3. The CDR3 sequence is 14 residues long. The CDR3 DNA is TGCGCCAGCAGCGCCGGACAGGGGAATCAGCCCCAGCATTTT. Translating it yields CASSAGQGNQPQHF.

CDR3 loop: CTSSTRLAGEHEQYF. DNA for the CDR3: TGCACCAGCAGCACCCGACTAGCGGGAGAACACGAGCAGTACTTC. The genes are TRBV1 and TRBJ2-7; TRBD2, the table's D call, was not compared with the DNA. TRBV1 counts as a pseudogene. CDR3 length: 15 residues.

The chain combines TRBV6-6 with TRBJ2-3, with D uncertain. The V and J ends lost 6 bases and 0 bases respectively, with 13 bases between them. There are 15 residues in the CDR3. Per the germline V gene, CDR1 is MNHNY and CDR2 is SVGAGI (reference sequence). The CDR3 sequence: CASRPDTYSTDTQYF. As DNA, the CDR3 is TGTGCCAGCAGGCCTGACACATACAGCACAGATACGCAGTATTTT.